The clone carrying this TCR beta chain showed up just a few times. Its antigen is not identified. V shed 3 bases, J shed 3 bases, and the junction held 7 bases outside the gene matches. The germline gives CDR1 DFQATT, CDR2 SNEGSKA (reference sequence). The CDR3 contains 15 residues. These data belong to a study of response to subunit inactivated influenza vaccine. TCRdb re-derived calls from the RT-PCR reads in MiXCR, one entry per CDR3 protein. Of under 950,000 distinct CDR3 sequences detected, 21% appear once; the ten largest clones hold 10%. Study-level findings and limits: After each seasonal influenza vaccination, few new T cells are recruited, the authors suggested.

The gene calls are TRBV20-1 and TRBJ2-1; 8 positions match TRBD1. The origin of this receptor is a man aged 45-65 years who received an inactivated influenza vaccine. The material sequenced was PBMCs from blood, taken roughly 5 days after vaccination. This chain's CDR3 is CSASKDRDSYNEQFF. DNA for the CDR3: TGCAGTGCTAGTAAGGACAGGGATAGCTACAATGAGCAGTTCTTC.